This T cell receptor beta chain was profiled in a study of Graves' ophthalmopathy and Graves' hyperthyroidism. CDR1 SGHRS and CDR2 YFSETQ come from the germline V gene. Trimming took off 0 bases at V and 8 bases at J, with 11 bases between the two ends. This CDR3 region has 13 residues. Ten or more counts support this clonotype. Scientists amplified the TCR beta CDR3 regions from RNA transcripts. Scientists carried out first-round RT-PCR using HTBI primers and then a second-round multiplex PCR. TCRdb processed the multiplex PCR reads anew with MiXCR; each CDR3 protein has one entry. In the table there are hundreds of thousands of distinct CDR3 sequences, about 24% of which are singletons.

What was sequenced was peripheral blood. The V call is TRBV5-1, the J call TRBJ1-1; no clear D. This sequence was found in a woman under 30 with stable Graves' hyperthyroidism. Some clones in this sample may be carry-over from other donors' samples. CDR3 DNA sequence: TGCGCCAGCAGCTTGGAGTTCGCGGGGGAAGCTTTCTTT. This codes for CASSLEFAGEAFF.